This TCR beta chain was sequenced during a study of blood T cells in healthy people across ages. Study overall: When template switching was applied, about one barcoded beta molecule was captured per two T cells.

Sample-barcoded 5' priming and a J-beta primer mix drove a second PCR of about 7 to 11 cycles. MiXCR was run by TCRdb on the 5' RACE reads, yielding one entry per CDR3 protein. The sample includes 800,000 or so distinct CDR3 sequences, approximately 25% of them seen just once. Overall study findings and caveats: A strong correlation was found between TCR beta diversity and the percentage of naive T cells.

A few counts support this clonotype. The antigen remains unidentified. This CDR3 region has 16 residues. The V and J ends lost 6 bases and 0 bases respectively, with 18 bases between them. The germline gives CDR1 SNHLY, CDR2 FYNNEI. These data were also filed under a second study, of T cells of mothers and their children. From that study: With the M1S primer of the second PCR, sample barcodes and 2-4 random nucleotides were added. Persistent microchimeric T cell clones were sought, and none were detected.

The source is a boy aged 5-17 years in good health. The rearrangement links TRBV2 to TRBJ2-7, with D perhaps matching TRBD2 (6 bases). Sequencing input: blood. The CDR3 DNA reads TGTGCCAGCAGCGCCTTGGGACTCACGAACTCCTACGAGCAGTACTTC. Translation gives CASSALGLTNSYEQYF. Full variable domain (outside the CDR3, taken from reference TRBV2 and TRBJ2-7): EPEVTQTPSHQVTQMGQEVILRCVPISNHLYFYWYRQILGQKVEFLVSFYNNEISEKSEIFDDQFSVERPDGSNFTLKIRSTKLEDSAMYFCASSALGLTNSYEQYFGPGTRLTVT.